This T cell receptor beta chain was recorded in a study of early T cells in non-severe SARS-CoV-2 infection. Study context: The authors sequenced bulk RNA from unsorted whole blood, leaving chains unpaired.

The CDR3 consists of 23 residues. From germline, CDR1 is MDHEN and CDR2 SYDVKM. V was pared by 11 bases and J by 2 bases, with 43 bases between. Individual cDNA molecules received unique molecular identifiers during library preparation. TCRdb analysed the 5' RACE reads with MiXCR anew, one entry per CDR3 protein. Of tens of thousands of distinct CDR3 sequences listed, 15% to 20% are singletons. Study-level points and caveats: VDJdb-based annotation leaned toward anti-spike CD8 responses and missed private and CD4 specificities.

In this sample, this clonotype turned up many times. Its antigen remains unknown. The receptor was isolated from an adult who was a healthcare worker with PCR-confirmed SARS-CoV-2 infection or an uninfected control (not recorded which). This chain connects TRBV28 to TRBJ2-1; a possible D gene is TRBD2 (5 bases). The specimen was whole blood, collected at baseline. The CDR3 nucleotides are TGTGCCTGGAGGTCCCTGTTCCGGCTATTGTGGGGAAACCTGCCTGACCCCTACAATGAGCAGTTCTTC. Encoded protein: CAWRSLFRLLWGNLPDPYNEQFF.